The present TCR beta chain was sequenced within a study of relationships among human T cell subsets. TCR alpha and beta CDR3s were amplified from mRNA by semiquantitative ARM-PCR. In ARM-PCR, communal superprimers followed tagged nested gene-specific primers for exponential amplification. TCRdb called the multiplex PCR reads again in MiXCR, with one record for every CDR3 protein. The sample lists 7,000 to 8,500 distinct CDR3 sequences, about two thirds occurring once. Anti-CD45RA microbeads isolated naive and transitional T cells from pooled CD4+ and CD8+ cells. Germline V gives CDR1 MDHEN, CDR2 SYDVKM. The CDR3 is made up of 16 amino acids. V shed 5 bases and J shed 5 bases, with 21 bases lying between them.

The sequenced sample consisted of naive and transitional (CD45RA+) T cells sorted from blood. V and J are TRBV28 and TRBJ2-5; possible D gene TRBD1, 6 bases. This TCR was recovered from a man in his forties or fifties in good health. Here the CDR3 DNA reads TGTGCCAGCAGTCGTCGGCAGGGACACGGGATGGAGACCCAGTACTTC. It codes for CASSRRQGHGMETQYF.